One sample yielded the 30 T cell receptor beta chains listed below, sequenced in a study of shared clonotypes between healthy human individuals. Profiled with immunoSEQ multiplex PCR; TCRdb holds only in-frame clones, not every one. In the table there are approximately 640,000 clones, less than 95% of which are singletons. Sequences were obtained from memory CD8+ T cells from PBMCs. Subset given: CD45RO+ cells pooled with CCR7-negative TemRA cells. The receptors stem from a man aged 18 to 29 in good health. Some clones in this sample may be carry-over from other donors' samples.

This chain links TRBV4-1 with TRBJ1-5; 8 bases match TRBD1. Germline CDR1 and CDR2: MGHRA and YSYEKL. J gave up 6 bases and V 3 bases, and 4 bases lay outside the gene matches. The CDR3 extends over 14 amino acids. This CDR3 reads CASSHFTGGQPQHF. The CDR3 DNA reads TGCGCCAGCAGCCACTTTACAGGGGGTCAGCCCCAGCATTTT.

CDR3 region: CASSLGTVQETQYF. In DNA form, the CDR3 reads TGTGCCAGCAGCTTGGGGACAGTACAAGAGACCCAGTACTTC. The gene calls are TRBV5-6 and TRBJ2-5; D possibly corresponds to TRBD1 (6 bases). Germline assignment: CDR1 SGHDT and CDR2 YYEEEE. The CDR3 runs to 14 residues. V gave up 0 bases and J gave up 2 bases, with 8 bases separating them.

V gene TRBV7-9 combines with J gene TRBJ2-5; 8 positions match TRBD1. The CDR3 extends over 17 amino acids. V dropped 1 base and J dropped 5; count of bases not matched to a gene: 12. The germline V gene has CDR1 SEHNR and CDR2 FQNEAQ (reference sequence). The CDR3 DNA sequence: TGTGCCAGCAGCTTAGGGACAGGGAGGTCGGCGGTGGAGACCCAGTACTTC. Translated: CASSLGTGRSAVETQYF.

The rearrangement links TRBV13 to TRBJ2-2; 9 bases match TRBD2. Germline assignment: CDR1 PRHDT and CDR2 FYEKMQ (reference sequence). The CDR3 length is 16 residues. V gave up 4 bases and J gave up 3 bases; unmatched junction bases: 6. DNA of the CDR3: TGTGCCAGCAGCTCTCCCCTAGCGGGGTACACCGGGGAGCTGTTTTTT. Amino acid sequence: CASSSPLAGYTGELFF.

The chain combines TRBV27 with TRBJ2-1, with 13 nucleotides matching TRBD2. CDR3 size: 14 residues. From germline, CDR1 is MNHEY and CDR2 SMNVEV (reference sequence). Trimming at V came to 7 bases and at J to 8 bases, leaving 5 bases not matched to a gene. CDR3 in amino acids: CASTRTSGSDEQFF. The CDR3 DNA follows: TGTGCCAGCACCCGGACTAGCGGGAGTGATGAGCAGTTCTTC.

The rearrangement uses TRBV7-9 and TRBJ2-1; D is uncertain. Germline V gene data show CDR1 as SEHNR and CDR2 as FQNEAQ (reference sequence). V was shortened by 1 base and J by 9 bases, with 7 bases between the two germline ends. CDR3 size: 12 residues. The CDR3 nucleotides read TGTGCCAGCAGCTTAGTTAAGTTTGAGCAGTTCTTC. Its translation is CASSLVKFEQFF.

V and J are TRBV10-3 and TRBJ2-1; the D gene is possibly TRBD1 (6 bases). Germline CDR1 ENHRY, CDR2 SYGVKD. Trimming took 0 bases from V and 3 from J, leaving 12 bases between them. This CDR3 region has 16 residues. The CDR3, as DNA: TGTGCCATCAGTGAGTCGGGGACAAGTTTCTACAATGAGCAGTTCTTC. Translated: CAISESGTSFYNEQFF.

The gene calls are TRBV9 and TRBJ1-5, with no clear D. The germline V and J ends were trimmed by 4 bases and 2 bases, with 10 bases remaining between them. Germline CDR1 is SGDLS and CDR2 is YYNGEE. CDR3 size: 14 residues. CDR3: CASSRGPGNQPQHF. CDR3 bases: TGTGCCAGCAGCCGTGGTCCAGGCAATCAGCCCCAGCATTTT.

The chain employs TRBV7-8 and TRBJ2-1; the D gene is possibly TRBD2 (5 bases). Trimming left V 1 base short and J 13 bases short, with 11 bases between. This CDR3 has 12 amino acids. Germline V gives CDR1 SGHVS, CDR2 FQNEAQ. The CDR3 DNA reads TGTGCCAGCAGCTTAGGCCGGACTTACCAGTTCTTC. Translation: CASSLGRTYQFF. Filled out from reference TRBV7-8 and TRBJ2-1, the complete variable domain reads GAGVSQSPRYKVAKRGQDVALRCDPISGHVSLFWYQQALGQGPEFLTYFQNEAQLDKSGLPSDRFFAERPEGSVSTLKIQRTQQEDSAVYLCASSLGRTYQFFGPGTRLTVL.

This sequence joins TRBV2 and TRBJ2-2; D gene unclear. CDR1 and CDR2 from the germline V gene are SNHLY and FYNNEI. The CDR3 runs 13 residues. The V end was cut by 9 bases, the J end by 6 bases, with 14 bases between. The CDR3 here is CASKGPDAGELFF. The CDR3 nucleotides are TGTGCCAGTAAGGGTCCGGACGCCGGGGAGCTGTTTTTT. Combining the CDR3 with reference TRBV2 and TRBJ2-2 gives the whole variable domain EPEVTQTPSHQVTQMGQEVILRCVPISNHLYFYWYRQILGQKVEFLVSFYNNEISEKSEIFDDQFSVERPDGSNFTLKIRSTKLEDSAMYFCASKGPDAGELFFGEGSRLTVL.

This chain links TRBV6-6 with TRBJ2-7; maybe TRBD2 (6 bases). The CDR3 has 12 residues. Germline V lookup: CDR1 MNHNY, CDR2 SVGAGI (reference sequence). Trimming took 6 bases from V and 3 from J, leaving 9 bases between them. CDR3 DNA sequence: TGTGCCAGCAGCTCGGGGGACTACGAGCAGTACTTC. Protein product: CASSSGDYEQYF.

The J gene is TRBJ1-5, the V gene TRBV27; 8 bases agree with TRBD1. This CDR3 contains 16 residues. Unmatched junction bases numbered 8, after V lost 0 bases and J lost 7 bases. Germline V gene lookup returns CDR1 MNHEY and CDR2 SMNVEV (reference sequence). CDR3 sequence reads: CASSLSGQGEGQPQHF. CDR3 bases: TGTGCCAGCAGTTTATCCGGACAGGGTGAGGGACAGCCCCAGCATTTT.

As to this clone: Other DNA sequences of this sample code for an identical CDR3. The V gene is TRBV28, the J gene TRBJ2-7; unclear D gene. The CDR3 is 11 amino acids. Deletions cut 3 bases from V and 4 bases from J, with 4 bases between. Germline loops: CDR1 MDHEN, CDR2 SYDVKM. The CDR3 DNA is TGTGCCAGCAGTTTTGGGTACGAGCAGTACTTC. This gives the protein CASSFGYEQYF.

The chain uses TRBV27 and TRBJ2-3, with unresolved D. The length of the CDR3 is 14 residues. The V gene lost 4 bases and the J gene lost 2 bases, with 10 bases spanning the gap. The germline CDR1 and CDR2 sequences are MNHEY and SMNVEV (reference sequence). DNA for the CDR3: TGTGCCAGCAGTTCCACCTATTCCACAGATACGCAGTATTTT. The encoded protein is CASSSTYSTDTQYF.

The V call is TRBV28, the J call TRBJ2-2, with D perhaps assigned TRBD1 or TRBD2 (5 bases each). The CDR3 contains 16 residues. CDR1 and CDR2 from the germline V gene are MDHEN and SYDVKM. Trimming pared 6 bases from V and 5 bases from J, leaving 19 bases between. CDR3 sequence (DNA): TGTGCCAGCAGCCCCCTGGGGGTATTAGGGACCGGGGAGCTGTTTTTT. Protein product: CASSPLGVLGTGELFF.

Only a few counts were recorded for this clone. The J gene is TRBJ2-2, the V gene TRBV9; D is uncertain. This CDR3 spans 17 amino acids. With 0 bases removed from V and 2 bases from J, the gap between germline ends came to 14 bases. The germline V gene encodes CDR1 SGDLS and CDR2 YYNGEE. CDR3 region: CASSVETSGPNTGELFF. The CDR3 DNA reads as TGTGCCAGCAGCGTAGAGACTTCCGGGCCAAACACCGGGGAGCTGTTTTTT.

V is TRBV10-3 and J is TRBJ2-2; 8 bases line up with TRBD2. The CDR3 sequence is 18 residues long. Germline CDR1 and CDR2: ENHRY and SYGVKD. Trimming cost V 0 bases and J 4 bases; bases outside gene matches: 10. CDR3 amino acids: CAISESGPGLVTTGELFF. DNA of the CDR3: TGTGCCATCAGTGAGTCGGGACCGGGACTAGTTACCACCGGGGAGCTGTTTTTT.

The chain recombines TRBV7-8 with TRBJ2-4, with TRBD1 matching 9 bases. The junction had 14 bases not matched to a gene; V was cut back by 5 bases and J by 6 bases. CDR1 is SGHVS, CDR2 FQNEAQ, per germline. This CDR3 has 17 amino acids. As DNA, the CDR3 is TGTGCCAGCAGCCCCCGGGACAGGGTTATTCAGGGAAACATTCAGTACTTC. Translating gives CASSPRDRVIQGNIQYF.

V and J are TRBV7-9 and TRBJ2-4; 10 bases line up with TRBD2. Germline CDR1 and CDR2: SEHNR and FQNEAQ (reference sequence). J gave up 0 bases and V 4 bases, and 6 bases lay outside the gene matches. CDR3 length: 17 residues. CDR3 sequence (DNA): TGTGCCAGCAGCTCGGGGGGACTAGCGATAGCCAAAAACATTCAGTACTTC. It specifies CASSSGGLAIAKNIQYF. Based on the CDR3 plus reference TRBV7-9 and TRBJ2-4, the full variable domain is DTGVSQNPRHKITKRGQNVTFRCDPISEHNRLYWYRQTLGQGPEFLTYFQNEAQLEKSRLLSDRFSAERPKGSFSTLEIQRTEQGDSAMYLCASSSGGLAIAKNIQYFGAGTRLSVL.

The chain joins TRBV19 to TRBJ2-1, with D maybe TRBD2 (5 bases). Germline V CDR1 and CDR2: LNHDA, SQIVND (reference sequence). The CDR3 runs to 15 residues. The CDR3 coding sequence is TGTGTCGCGGACCCGAGGGCCAGCTCCTACAATGAGCAGTTCTTC. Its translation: CVADPRASSYNEQFF.

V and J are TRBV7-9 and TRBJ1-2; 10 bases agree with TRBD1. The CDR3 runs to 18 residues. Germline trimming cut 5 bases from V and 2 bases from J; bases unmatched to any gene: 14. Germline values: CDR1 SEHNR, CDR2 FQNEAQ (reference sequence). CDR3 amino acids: CASSGPGDRGTANYGYTF. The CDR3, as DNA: TGTGCCAGCAGCGGTCCCGGGGACAGGGGAACGGCCAACTATGGCTACACCTTC.

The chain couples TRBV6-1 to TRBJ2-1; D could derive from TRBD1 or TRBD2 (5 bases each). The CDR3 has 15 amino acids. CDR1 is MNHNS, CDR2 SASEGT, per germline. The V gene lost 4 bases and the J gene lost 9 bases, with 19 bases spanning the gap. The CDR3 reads CASSAYRGFQGEQFF. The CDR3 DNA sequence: TGTGCCAGCAGTGCATACCGCGGGTTCCAGGGTGAGCAGTTCTTC.

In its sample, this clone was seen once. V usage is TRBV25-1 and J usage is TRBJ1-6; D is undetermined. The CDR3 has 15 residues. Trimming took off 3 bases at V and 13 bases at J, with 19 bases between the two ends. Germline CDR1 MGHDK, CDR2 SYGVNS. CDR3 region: CASSDFAGMDLPLHF. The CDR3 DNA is TGTGCCAGCAGTGACTTCGCCGGCATGGATTTGCCCCTCCACTTT.

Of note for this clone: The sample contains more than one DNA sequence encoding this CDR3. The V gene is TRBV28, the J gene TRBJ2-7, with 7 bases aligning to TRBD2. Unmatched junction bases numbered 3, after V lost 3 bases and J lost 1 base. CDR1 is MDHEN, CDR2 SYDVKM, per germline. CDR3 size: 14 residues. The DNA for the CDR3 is TGTGCCAGCAGTTTGGGACTAAGGTCCTACGAGCAGTACTTC. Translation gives CASSLGLRSYEQYF.

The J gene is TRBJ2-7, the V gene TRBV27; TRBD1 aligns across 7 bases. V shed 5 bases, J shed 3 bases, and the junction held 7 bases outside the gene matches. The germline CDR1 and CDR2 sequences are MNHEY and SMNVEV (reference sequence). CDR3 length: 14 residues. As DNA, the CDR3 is TGTGCCAGCAGTCCCGGGACAGCCAGCTACGAGCAGTACTTC. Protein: CASSPGTASYEQYF.

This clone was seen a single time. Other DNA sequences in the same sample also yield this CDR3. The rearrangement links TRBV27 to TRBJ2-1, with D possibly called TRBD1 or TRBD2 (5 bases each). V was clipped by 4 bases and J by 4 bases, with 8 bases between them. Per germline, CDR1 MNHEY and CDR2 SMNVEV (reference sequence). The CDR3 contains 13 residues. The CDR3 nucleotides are TGTGCCAGCAGTTGGGGGAGTTACAATGAGCAGTTCTTC. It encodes CASSWGSYNEQFF.

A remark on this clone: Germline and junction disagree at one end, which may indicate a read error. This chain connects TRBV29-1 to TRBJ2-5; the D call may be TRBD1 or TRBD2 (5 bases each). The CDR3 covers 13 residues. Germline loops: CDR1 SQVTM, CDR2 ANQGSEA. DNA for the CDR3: TGCAGCGTTGAACTGGTTGGGGGAGAGCCCCAGTACTTC. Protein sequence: CSVELVGGEPQYF.

CDR3 bases: TGTGCCAGCTCCAGCGGGAGTGGTCGGTTCTTC. Amino acids: CASSSGSGRFF. The chain uses TRBV27 and TRBJ2-1; 8 bases align to TRBD2. The CDR3 has 11 residues. CDR1 is MNHEY, CDR2 SMNVEV, per germline (reference sequence). Losses at the gene ends were 8 bases for V and 15 bases for J; bases not matched to a gene: 9.

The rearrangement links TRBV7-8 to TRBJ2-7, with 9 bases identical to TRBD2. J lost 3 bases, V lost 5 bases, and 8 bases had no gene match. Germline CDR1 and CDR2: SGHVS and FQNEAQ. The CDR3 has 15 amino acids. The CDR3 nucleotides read TGTGCCAGCAGCCCAAGTTATAGCGGGAGCTACGAGCAGTACTTC. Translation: CASSPSYSGSYEQYF. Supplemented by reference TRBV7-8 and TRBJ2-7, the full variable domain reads GAGVSQSPRYKVAKRGQDVALRCDPISGHVSLFWYQQALGQGPEFLTYFQNEAQLDKSGLPSDRFFAERPEGSVSTLKIQRTQQEDSAVYLCASSPSYSGSYEQYFGPGTRLTVT.

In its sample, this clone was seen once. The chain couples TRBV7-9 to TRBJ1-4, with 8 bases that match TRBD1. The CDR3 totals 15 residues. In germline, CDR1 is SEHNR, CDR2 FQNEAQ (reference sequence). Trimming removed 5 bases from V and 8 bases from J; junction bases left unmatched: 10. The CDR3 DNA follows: TGTGCCAGCAGCAACGACAGGGGAATTTCCGAAAAACTGTTTTTT. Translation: CASSNDRGISEKLFF.